This T cell receptor beta chain was recorded in a study of OX40 agonist ivuxolimab in advanced cancers. Germline V gene lookup returns CDR1 MDHEN and CDR2 SYDVKM. This CDR3 contains 14 residues. V gave up 3 bases and J gave up 5 bases, with 13 bases separating them. On this clone: Its specificity is not known.

The study's findings and limits: There was clonal expansion of CD4+ and CD8+ blood T cells by week 6 at 0.1 to 3.0 mg/kg. Low levels of normalized T-cell clonal expansion also appeared in some nonresponders.

The assay was immunoSEQ multiplex PCR, and TCRdb's table has in-frame clones only and misses some. The sample holds tens of thousands of clones, around 89% seen once. The chain combines TRBV28 with TRBJ1-1; a weak D match, TRBD1 (6 bases). Sequenced here: CD4+ or CD8+ T cells sorted from blood, sampled in a trial of the OX40 agonist ivuxolimab. The TCR was taken from an adult with an advanced solid tumor such as melanoma, head and neck, liver or kidney cancer. CDR3: CASSFPGATTEAFF. The DNA of the CDR3 is TGTGCCAGCAGTTTTCCGGGGGCCACAACTGAAGCTTTCTTT.